This TCR beta chain was recovered during a study of CD8 T cells in ankylosing spondylitis. This clonotype showed up many times. The antigen is unknown. General study points: Typical of ankylosing spondylitis blood, it appeared, was a TCR beta motif of about eight highly homologous variants. Reportedly, disease-linked clones are significantly enriched in ankylosing spondylitis patients' matched synovial fluid.

Each CDR3 protein is one row after TCRdb ran MiXCR on the 5' RACE reads. The table shows more than 650,000 distinct CDR3 sequences, with 10% to 15% occurring only once. This sequence was found in a male donor with ankylosing spondylitis. The sample was blood, either unsorted or a sorted T cell fraction (not recorded which).

For the CDR3, the DNA is TGCAGCGTTCGACAGGGGGAATACACTGAAGCTTTCTTT. Translating it yields CSVRQGEYTEAFF. The chain combines TRBV29-1 with TRBJ1-1; 9 nucleotides line up with TRBD1. The V and J ends lost 5 bases and 3 bases, in that order; junction bases with no gene match: 4. The CDR3 sequence is 13 residues long. Per the germline V gene, CDR1 is SQVTM and CDR2 is ANQGSEA.